A single sample gave rise to the 4 T cell receptor beta chains below, sequenced in a study of Ad26.COV2.S vaccination and SARS-CoV-2 variants. As to treatment: some 20 received Ad26.COV2.S at low or high dose, single or two shots; roughly five received placebo; per-sample allocation not given. Sample collection was performed on day 63 after the first vaccine or placebo injection. The method was immunoSEQ multiplex PCR; TCRdb's version includes in-frame clones alone and lacks a portion of them. The table records around 420,000 clones, roughly 90% of them present only once. Sequenced material: peripheral blood, taken in a trial of Ad26.COV2.S vaccine versus placebo. All receptors derive from a person aged 18-65 years who received the Ad26.COV2.S COVID-19 vaccine or a placebo.

The DNA for the CDR3 is TGTGCCAGCAGTCCTAGCGGGGCCCGCCAAGAGACCCAGTACTTC. Translated, it gives CASSPSGARQETQYF. The gene calls are TRBV27 and TRBJ2-5; 9 nucleotides agree with TRBD2. This CDR3 spans 15 amino acids. The ends lost 5 bases at V and 1 base at J; junction bases unmatched: 5. From germline, CDR1 is MNHEY and CDR2 SMNVEV (reference sequence).

The chain combines TRBV9 with TRBJ2-1; 10 nucleotides agree with TRBD2. The germline CDR1 and CDR2 sequences are SGDLS and YYNGEE. The CDR3 loop spans 16 amino acids. The V gene end was trimmed by 3 bases and the J gene end by 7 bases; junction bases not matched to a gene: 10. CDR3 sequence reads: CASSATSSGGGNEQFF. The CDR3 DNA reads as TGTGCCAGCAGCGCTACCTCTAGCGGGGGTGGGAATGAGCAGTTCTTC.

The chain recombines TRBV19 with TRBJ2-1; 9 bases align to TRBD2. Germline V gene sequence: CDR1 LNHDA, CDR2 SQIVND (reference sequence). The CDR3 extends over 14 amino acids. V was clipped by 5 bases and J by 9 bases; unmatched bases: 8. The CDR3 nucleotides are TGTGCCAGTAGTGTGGCGGGGGGGCTCGGTGAGCAGTTCTTC. It encodes CASSVAGGLGEQFF. Full variable domain (outside the CDR3, taken from reference TRBV19 and TRBJ2-1): DGGITQSPKYLFRKEGQNVTLSCEQNLNHDAMYWYRQDPGQGLRLIYYSQIVNDFQKGDIAEGYSVSREKKESFPLTVTSAQKNPTAFYLCASSVAGGLGEQFFGPGTRLTVL.

The chain joins TRBV5-1 to TRBJ2-5, with a tentative D call TRBD2 (5 bases). The CDR3 extends over 14 amino acids. The V gene lost 1 base and the J gene lost 5 bases, with 12 bases spanning the gap. Per germline, CDR1 SGHRS and CDR2 YFSETQ. Here the CDR3 reads CASSLRTPGETQYF. Written as DNA, the CDR3 is TGCGCCAGCAGCTTGAGGACTCCCGGGGAGACCCAGTACTTC.